The entry below gives a single T cell receptor beta chain sequence along with its context. The data originate from a study of T cell responses to AZD1222 COVID-19 vaccine. Produced via immunoSEQ multiplex PCR; TCRdb's table is partial and in-frame only. The table lists roughly 120,000 clones, about 86% of them singletons, with around 12% in the top ten. V trimming: 6 bases; J trimming: 2 bases; junction bases outside the gene matches: 5. The V gene's germline CDR1 is MRHNA and CDR2 SNTAGT. The CDR3 is 15 residues long. Sequenced material: peripheral blood, taken on day 0 of AZD1222 vaccination. This sequence joins TRBV6-4 and TRBJ2-3; 10 positions agree with TRBD2. This clonotype was obtained from an adult in good health. CDR3 sequence (DNA): TGTGCCAGCAGCGTTACTAGCGGGGCCACAGATACGCAGTATTTT. It specifies CASSVTSGATDTQYF.